Presented here are 23 T cell receptor beta chains from one specimen sequenced in a study of shared clonotypes between healthy human individuals. Assay: immunoSEQ multiplex PCR; the TCRdb copy retains only in-frame clones and omits some. The table shows approximately 2.5 million clones, with under 95% occurring only once. The sequenced sample was naive CD4+ T cells from PBMCs. The subset was: CD45RA+ positively selected. The receptor source for this set is a young man in good health. Some clones in this sample may be carry-over from other donors' samples.

V is TRBV5-1 and J is TRBJ1-2, with D possibly matching TRBD1 (6 bases). V was shortened by 1 base and J by 6 bases, with 10 bases between the two germline ends. CDR1 is SGHRS and CDR2 is YFSETQ in the germline V gene. This CDR3 comprises 13 residues. The CDR3 bases are TGCGCCAGCAGCTTGACACAGGGTCATGGCTACACCTTC. Translation gives CASSLTQGHGYTF.

Worth noting for this clone: Other DNA sequences within the sample encode an identical CDR3. The V call is TRBV5-1, the J call TRBJ2-2; D is possibly TRBD1 or TRBD2 (5 bases each). Germline V CDR1 and CDR2: SGHRS, YFSETQ. V was cut by 0 bases and J by 0 bases, with 9 bases left in between. The CDR3 is made up of 16 amino acids. The CDR3 loop reads CASSLGGTTNTGELFF. CDR3 in DNA: TGCGCCAGCAGCTTGGGGGGGACCACGAACACCGGGGAGCTGTTTTTT.

DNA for the CDR3: TGTGCCAGCAGCTTAGCAGGGGGATTAACCTACGAGCAGTACTTC. It encodes CASSLAGGLTYEQYF. The V gene is TRBV11-2, the J gene TRBJ2-7; 7 bases map to TRBD1. In germline, CDR1 is SGHAT, CDR2 FQNNGV. V dropped 1 base and J dropped 2; count of bases not matched to a gene: 5. CDR3 length: 15 residues.

This chain uses TRBV5-1 with TRBJ2-7; perhaps D is TRBD1 or TRBD2 (5 bases each). Germline CDR1 and CDR2: SGHRS and YFSETQ. Trimming removed 5 bases from V and 6 bases from J, with 21 bases in between. The CDR3 consists of 15 residues. In DNA form, the CDR3 reads TGCGCCAGCAGGAAAGAGGAGGACAACAACCGCGAGCAGTACTTC. Translated: CASRKEEDNNREQYF.

As for this clone: Other nucleotide sequences in the sample specify the same CDR3. V and J are TRBV5-1 and TRBJ1-1; perhaps TRBD1 as D (6 bases). The germline V gene has CDR1 SGHRS and CDR2 YFSETQ. The CDR3 consists of 14 residues. The V end lost 2 bases, the J end lost 5 bases, and 13 bases lay between the germline ends. The CDR3 protein is CASSFTGRGTEAFF. CDR3 sequence (DNA): TGCGCCAGCAGCTTTACAGGGAGGGGGACTGAAGCTTTCTTT.

The rearrangement joins TRBV5-1 to TRBJ2-4; TRBD1 might be the D (5 bases). The CDR3 is 19 amino acids. The ends were cut back, 3 bases at V and 0 bases at J, with 22 bases in the middle. Germline CDR1 is SGHRS and CDR2 is YFSETQ. This chain's CDR3 is CASSSAQGLSTLAKNIQYF. The CDR3 DNA follows: TGCGCCAGCAGCTCCGCCCAGGGTCTATCAACTTTAGCCAAAAACATTCAGTACTTC. Using reference TRBV5-1 and TRBJ2-4 for the parts outside the CDR3, the full variable domain is KAGVTQTPRYLIKTRGQQVTLSCSPISGHRSVSWYQQTPGQGLQFLFEYFSETQRNKGNFPGRFSGRQFSNSRSEMNVSTLELGDSALYLCASSSAQGLSTLAKNIQYFGAGTRLSVL.

The chain links TRBV18 to TRBJ1-2, with TRBD1 as a possible D gene (5 bases). Trimming took 0 bases from V and 10 from J, leaving 12 bases between them. The CDR3 is 13 amino acids. Germline CDR1 KGHSH, CDR2 LQKENI. In DNA form, the CDR3 reads TGTGCCAGCTCACCACCCACAGGTTCTGTCTACACCTTC. Encoded protein: CASSPPTGSVYTF.

The rearrangement uses TRBV27 and TRBJ1-5; no clear D. Germline CDR1 and CDR2: MNHEY and SMNVEV (reference sequence). Trimming pared 3 bases from V and 0 bases from J, leaving 9 bases between. The CDR3 spans 15 residues. The CDR3 DNA is TGTGCCAGCAGTTTTGGTCAGGCTAGCAATCAGCCCCAGCATTTT. Translated: CASSFGQASNQPQHF.

The rearrangement uses TRBV6-1 and TRBJ2-1; no clear D gene. The ends were cut back, 5 bases at V and 5 bases at J, with 10 bases in the middle. Germline V gene lookup returns CDR1 MNHNS and CDR2 SASEGT. The length of the CDR3 is 13 residues. The CDR3 spells CASSNEPNNEQFF. CDR3 sequence (DNA): TGTGCCAGCAGTAACGAACCAAACAATGAGCAGTTCTTC.

The rearrangement links TRBV2 to TRBJ1-1; D is uncertain. Germline V gene lookup returns CDR1 SNHLY and CDR2 FYNNEI. The germline V and J ends were trimmed by 1 base and 1 base, with 10 bases remaining between them. This CDR3 has 15 amino acids. The CDR3 coding sequence is TGTGCCAGCAGTGAAGTCGGAGGAGGGAACACTGAAGCTTTCTTT. Translation gives CASSEVGGGNTEAFF.

The J gene is TRBJ1-4, the V gene TRBV7-9; D unresolved. Trimming left V 5 bases short and J 1 base short, with 14 bases between. The germline V gene has CDR1 SEHNR and CDR2 FQNEAQ (reference sequence). This CDR3 region has 16 residues. CDR3 DNA sequence: TGTGCCAGCAGCCTCAAGTACGGGTTAACTAATGAAAAACTGTTTTTT. Translation: CASSLKYGLTNEKLFF.

The genes are TRBV6-6 and TRBJ2-3; 8 bases agree with TRBD2. The CDR3 has 14 residues. V gave up 8 bases and J gave up 2 bases; unmatched junction bases: 6. Germline V gene sequence: CDR1 MNHNY, CDR2 SVGAGI (reference sequence). CDR3 in DNA: TGTGCCAGCCGCGGGACTAGATTCACAGATACGCAGTATTTT. Translation gives CASRGTRFTDTQYF.

In regard to this clone: Other DNA sequences in this sample translate to the same CDR3. The chain links TRBV7-3 to TRBJ1-1, with D possibly TRBD1 on 5 matching bases. The CDR3 consists of 13 residues. Germline CDR1 is SGHTA and CDR2 is FQGTGA. The V end lost 5 bases, the J end lost 2 bases, and 9 bases lay between the germline ends. CDR3 loop: CASSQGVNTEAFF. In DNA form, the CDR3 reads TGTGCCAGCAGCCAAGGGGTTAACACTGAAGCTTTCTTT.

The V and J genes are TRBV5-1 and TRBJ2-1; TRBD1 might be the D (6 bases). Germline V gene data show CDR1 as SGHRS and CDR2 as YFSETQ. The CDR3 contains 18 residues. Trimming shortened V by 4 bases and J by 0 bases, and 20 bases separated the two germline ends. CDR3 DNA: TGCGCCAGCAGCCCCAAGCGTCGACAGGACGACTCCTACAATGAGCAGTTCTTC. The encoded protein is CASSPKRRQDDSYNEQFF.

The chain carries TRBV15 and TRBJ2-1; weak D call: TRBD2 (5 bases). The germline V and J ends were trimmed by 0 bases and 12 bases, with 12 bases remaining between them. This CDR3 is built from 13 residues. Germline-derived CDR1 and CDR2 are LNHNV and YYDKDF (reference sequence). The chain's CDR3 is CATSRDVRDWQFF. The CDR3 region has the DNA TGTGCCACCAGCAGAGATGTCCGGGATTGGCAGTTCTTC. The whole variable domain, filled in from reference TRBV15 and TRBJ2-1, reads DAMVIQNPRYQVTQFGKPVTLSCSQTLNHNVMYWYQQKSSQAPKLLFHYYDKDFNNEADTPDNFQSRRPNTSFCFLDIRSPGLGDTAMYLCATSRDVRDWQFFGPGTRLTVL.

This sequence joins TRBV4-3 and TRBJ2-7; 12 bases are a match to TRBD2. The CDR3 extends over 17 amino acids. The germline gives CDR1 LGHNA, CDR2 YSLEER. J lost 6 bases, V lost 4 bases, and 13 bases had no gene match. The CDR3 protein is CASSPKGLAGGSGEQYF. CDR3 DNA sequence: TGCGCCAGCAGCCCTAAGGGACTAGCGGGCGGGAGTGGCGAGCAGTACTTC.

The rearrangement links TRBV4-3 to TRBJ2-7; D not certain. CDR3 length: 14 residues. V lost 1 base and J lost 2, with 9 bases in between. Germline CDR1 LGHNA, CDR2 YSLEER. CDR3 in DNA: TGCGCCAGCAGCCAAGCACAGCCAGCCTACGAGCAGTACTTC. It is translated as CASSQAQPAYEQYF.

The rearrangement joins TRBV5-3 to TRBJ2-7; either TRBD1 or TRBD2 may supply D (5 bases each). TRBV5-3 qualifies as an ORF whose function is uncertain. V lost 7 bases and J lost 1, with 12 bases in between. This CDR3 has 13 residues. The CDR3 coding sequence is TGTGCCAGATGGGACGCCGGGTCCTACGAGCAGTACTTC. It is translated as CARWDAGSYEQYF.

The rearrangement joins TRBV6-1 to TRBJ1-2, with TRBD1 as a possible D gene (5 bases). Trimming stripped 0 bases from V and 8 bases from J, with 16 bases between. The CDR3 runs 15 residues. The germline gives CDR1 MNHNS, CDR2 SASEGT. This CDR3 is CASSEAIWGMAGYTF. The CDR3 region has the DNA TGTGCCAGCAGTGAAGCGATATGGGGGATGGCGGGCTACACCTTC.

This chain uses TRBV27 with TRBJ2-2, with 7 bases that match TRBD1. The germline gives CDR1 MNHEY, CDR2 SMNVEV (reference sequence). The length of the CDR3 is 15 residues. V was pared by 7 bases and J by 1 base, with 6 bases of the junction left unmatched. In DNA, the CDR3 is TGTGCCAGCAACAAACAGGGGCAGAACACCGGGGAGCTGTTTTTT. Translating it yields CASNKQGQNTGELFF.

This rearrangement joins TRBV15 to TRBJ2-1; D not certain. The CDR3 spans 16 residues. V lost 0 bases and J lost 0, with 9 bases in between. Germline CDR1 and CDR2: LNHNV and YYDKDF (reference sequence). CDR3 protein: CATSRDRASSYNEQFF. CDR3 coding DNA: TGTGCCACCAGCAGAGATCGGGCGAGCTCCTACAATGAGCAGTTCTTC.

As for this clone: This CDR3 is also generated by other DNA sequences in the sample. The chain carries TRBV7-2 and TRBJ2-7, with 7 bases that match TRBD2. The CDR3 contains 14 residues. Looked up from germline, CDR1 is SGHTA and CDR2 is FQGNSA. Trimming at V came to 3 bases and at J to 1 base, leaving 3 bases not matched to a gene. CDR3 nucleotides: TGTGCCAGCAGCTTGGGGGGGATTTCCTACGAGCAGTACTTC. Translating gives CASSLGGISYEQYF.

V gene TRBV28 combines with J gene TRBJ2-4; 7 bases agree with TRBD2. The CDR3 runs 14 residues. The germline V gene has CDR1 MDHEN and CDR2 SYDVKM. V lost 2 bases, J lost 2 bases, and 0 bases stayed unmatched. As DNA, the CDR3 is TGTGCCAGCAGTTTAAGCGGGACCAAAAACATTCAGTACTTC. Translated, it gives CASSLSGTKNIQYF. The full variable domain, completed using reference TRBV28 and TRBJ2-4, is DVKVTQSSRYLVKRTGEKVFLECVQDMDHENMFWYRQDPGLGLRLIYFSYDVKMKEKGDIPEGYSVSREKKERFSLILESASTNQTSMYLCASSLSGTKNIQYFGAGTRLSVL.